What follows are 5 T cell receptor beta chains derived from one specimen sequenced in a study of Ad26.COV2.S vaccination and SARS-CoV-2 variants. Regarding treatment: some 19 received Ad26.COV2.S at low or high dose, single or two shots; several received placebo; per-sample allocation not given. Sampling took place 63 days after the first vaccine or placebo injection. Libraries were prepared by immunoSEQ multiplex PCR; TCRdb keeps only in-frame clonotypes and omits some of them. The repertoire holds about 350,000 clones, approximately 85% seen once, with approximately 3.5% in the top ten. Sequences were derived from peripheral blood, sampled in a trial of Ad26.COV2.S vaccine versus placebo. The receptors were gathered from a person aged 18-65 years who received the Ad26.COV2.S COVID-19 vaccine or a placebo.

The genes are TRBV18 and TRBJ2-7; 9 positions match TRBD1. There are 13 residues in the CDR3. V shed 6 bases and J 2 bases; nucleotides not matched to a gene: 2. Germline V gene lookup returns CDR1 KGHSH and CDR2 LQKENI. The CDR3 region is CASSNRGPYEQYF. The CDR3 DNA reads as TGTGCCAGCTCGAACAGGGGGCCCTACGAGCAGTACTTC.

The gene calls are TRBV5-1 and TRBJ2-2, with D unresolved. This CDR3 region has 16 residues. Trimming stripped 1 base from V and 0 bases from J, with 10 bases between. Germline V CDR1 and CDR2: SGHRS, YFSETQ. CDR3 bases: TGCGCCAGCAGCTTGTTCAACAGCCCGAACACCGGGGAGCTGTTTTTT. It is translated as CASSLFNSPNTGELFF.

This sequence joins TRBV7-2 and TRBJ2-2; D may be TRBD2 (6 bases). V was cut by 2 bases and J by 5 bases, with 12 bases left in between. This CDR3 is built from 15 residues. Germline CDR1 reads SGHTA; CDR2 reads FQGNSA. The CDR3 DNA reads TGTGCCAGCAGCTTATTGGGGCGGGAAACCGGGGAGCTGTTTTTT. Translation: CASSLLGRETGELFF.

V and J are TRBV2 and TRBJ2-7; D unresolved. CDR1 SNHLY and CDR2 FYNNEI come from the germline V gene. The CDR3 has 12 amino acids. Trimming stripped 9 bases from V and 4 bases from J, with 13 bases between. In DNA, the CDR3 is TGTGCCAGTGTGACCGGGCCTTACGAGCAGTACTTC. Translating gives CASVTGPYEQYF.

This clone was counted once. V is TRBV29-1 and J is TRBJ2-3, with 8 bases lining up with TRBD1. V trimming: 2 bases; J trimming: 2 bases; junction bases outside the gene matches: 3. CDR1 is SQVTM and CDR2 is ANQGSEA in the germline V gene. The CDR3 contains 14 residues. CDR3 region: CSVERTGNTDTQYF. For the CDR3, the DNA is TGCAGCGTTGAACGGACAGGGAACACAGATACGCAGTATTTT.